The entry below gives a single TCR beta chain sequence along with its context. Its antigen is not known. Germline V gene data show CDR1 as LNHDA and CDR2 as SQIVND (reference sequence). The CDR3 has 13 amino acids. V was pared by 1 base and J by 5 bases, with 6 bases between. This entry comes from a study of cytomegalovirus exposure and HLA in healthy donors. Whole-study findings and limits: Most TCR sequences were uncommon, yet certain public TCRs appeared in many donors.

The assay was immunoSEQ multiplex PCR, and TCRdb's table has in-frame clones only and misses some. The sample has approximately 200,000 clones, approximately 86% seen once. Material: PBMCs. The TCR sequence derives from a woman aged 18-35 years in good health and CMV-seronegative. This chain uses TRBV19 with TRBJ2-1; no reliable D call. As DNA, the CDR3 is TGTGCCAGTAGTATAGTCCGGGACAATGAGCAGTTCTTC. Its protein product is CASSIVRDNEQFF.